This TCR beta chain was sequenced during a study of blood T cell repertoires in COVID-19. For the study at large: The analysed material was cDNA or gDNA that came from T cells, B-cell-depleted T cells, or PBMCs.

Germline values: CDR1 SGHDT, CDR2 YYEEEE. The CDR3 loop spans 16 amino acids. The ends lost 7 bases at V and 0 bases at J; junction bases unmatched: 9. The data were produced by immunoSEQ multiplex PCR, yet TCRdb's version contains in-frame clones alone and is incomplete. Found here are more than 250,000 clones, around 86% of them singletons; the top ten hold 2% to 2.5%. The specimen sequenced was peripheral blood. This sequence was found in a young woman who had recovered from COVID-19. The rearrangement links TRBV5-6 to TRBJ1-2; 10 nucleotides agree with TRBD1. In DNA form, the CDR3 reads TGTGCCAGCGGCCGGGACAGGGGCGCCCCTAACTATGGCTACACCTTC. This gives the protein CASGRDRGAPNYGYTF.